What follows are 5 T cell receptor beta chains derived from one specimen sequenced in a study of CD8+CD57+ T cells in acquired aplastic anemia. The TCR beta profiling, which covered VDJ combination and CDR3 sequence, was carried out using genomic DNA as the template. TCRdb reprocessed the reads via MiXCR and lists one record per CDR3 protein. The repertoire holds about 180,000 distinct CDR3 sequences, 46% seen once, with 2.5% to 3.5% in the top ten. Sequencing used sorted CD4+, CD8+, or CD8+CD57+ T cells (not recorded which) from PBMCs. The source is a human donor in good health.

This rearrangement joins TRBV10-3 to TRBJ2-1; perhaps TRBD1 as D (6 bases). Germline V gives CDR1 ENHRY, CDR2 SYGVKD. CDR3 length: 16 residues. Trimming stripped 4 bases from V and 0 bases from J, with 13 bases between. CDR3 amino acids: CAISARIRGSYNEQFF. The CDR3 DNA is TGTGCCATCAGTGCGAGGATCAGGGGCTCCTACAATGAGCAGTTCTTC.

In this sample, this clonotype turned up many times. This chain links TRBV12-3 or TRBV12-4 with TRBJ2-1; 8 bases map to TRBD2. Germline trimming cut 3 bases from V and 8 bases from J; bases unmatched to any gene: 6. The CDR3 spans 14 residues. CDR3 region: CASSFGTSIDEQFF. CDR3 bases: TGTGCCAGCAGTTTTGGGACTAGTATCGATGAGCAGTTCTTC.

With respect to this clonotype: One end of the junction varies from germline; a read error may be responsible. V usage is TRBV10-3 and J usage is TRBJ2-7, with D uncertain. Germline V gene data show CDR1 as ENHRY and CDR2 as SYGVKD. The CDR3 loop spans 14 amino acids. Written as DNA, the CDR3 is TGTGCCAGCAGTTCCACCCCCCCGTCCTACGAGCAGTACTTC. Amino acid sequence: CASSSTPPSYEQYF.

This clonotype was recorded many times. The J gene is TRBJ2-7, the V gene TRBV5-6, with 8 bases matching TRBD2. After removal of 6 bases from V and 6 bases from J, the junction contained 14 bases not matched to a gene. Germline V gives CDR1 SGHDT, CDR2 YYEEEE. CDR3 size: 15 residues. In DNA, the CDR3 is TGTGCCAGCACCCTCTTGAGGGGTAGCGGGATCGAGCAGTACTTC. Encoded protein: CASTLLRGSGIEQYF.

The chain recombines TRBV6-5 with TRBJ1-4; no reliable D call. Per the germline V gene, CDR1 is MNHEY and CDR2 is SVGAGI. This CDR3 is 15 amino acids long. V was shortened by 5 bases and J by 5 bases, with 15 bases between the two germline ends. CDR3 loop: CASSHIGRGNEKLFF. The CDR3 nucleotides are TGTGCCAGCAGTCACATCGGACGGGGAAATGAAAAACTGTTTTTT.